The 14 T cell receptor beta chains in this list originate from one sample, sequenced in a study of OX40 agonist ivuxolimab in advanced cancers. TCRdb's copy holds only in-frame clones and misses some; the assay was immunoSEQ multiplex PCR. The repertoire holds about 64,000 clones, with 75% to 85% as singletons. Sequenced here: CD4+ or CD8+ T cells sorted from blood, sampled in a trial of the OX40 agonist ivuxolimab. These TCRs come from an adult with an advanced solid tumor such as melanoma, head and neck, liver or kidney cancer.

The V and J genes are TRBV7-2 and TRBJ1-1, with D unclear. Trimming took 2 bases from V and 1 from J, leaving 11 bases between them. This CDR3 is built from 15 residues. The germline V gene encodes CDR1 SGHTA and CDR2 FQGNSA. The CDR3 nucleotides read TGTGCCAGCAGCTTATATTCGGGGAAGAACACTGAAGCTTTCTTT. This gives the protein CASSLYSGKNTEAFF.

This sequence joins TRBV5-4 and TRBJ1-4; 10 bases agree with TRBD1. The CDR3 loop spans 15 amino acids. J gave up 7 bases and V 4 bases, and 7 bases lay outside the gene matches. Germline V gives CDR1 SGHNT, CDR2 YYREEE (reference sequence). CDR3 sequence (DNA): TGTGCCAGCAGCCGACAGGGGGCGCAGGGTGAAAAACTGTTTTTT. It codes for CASSRQGAQGEKLFF.

The chain couples TRBV5-4 to TRBJ1-2; D perhaps matches TRBD1 (5 bases). V shed 4 bases and J shed 4 bases, with 11 bases lying between them. CDR1 SGHNT and CDR2 YYREEE come from the germline V gene (reference sequence). There are 13 residues in the CDR3. Written as DNA, the CDR3 is TGTGCCAGCAGCACGACAGCGTCCTATGGCTACACCTTC. Protein: CASSTTASYGYTF.

J is TRBJ1-5 and V is TRBV5-8; D is unresolved. Trimming pared 1 base from V and 9 bases from J, leaving 14 bases between. The CDR3 consists of 14 residues. Germline values: CDR1 SGHTS, CDR2 YDEGEE. The CDR3 DNA reads TGTGCCAGCAGCTTGACCGGGATCCCCTGGCCCCAGCATTTT. Its protein is CASSLTGIPWPQHF. The variable domain in full, with the rest retrieved from reference TRBV5-8 and TRBJ1-5, is EAGVTQSPTHLIKTRGQQATLRCSPISGHTSVYWYQQALGLGLQFLLWYDEGEERNRGNFPPRFSGRQFPNYSSELNVNALELEDSALYLCASSLTGIPWPQHFGDGTRLSIL.

This chain links TRBV7-3 with TRBJ1-6; 7 nucleotides line up with TRBD1. The CDR3 totals 15 residues. CDR1 and CDR2 (germline): SGHTA, FQGTGA. With V trimmed by 2 bases and J by 10 bases, 8 bases remained unmatched. The CDR3 region is CASSLQAGGGSPLHF. CDR3 coding DNA: TGTGCCAGCAGCTTACAAGCAGGGGGTGGGTCACCCCTCCACTTT.

The V gene is TRBV2, the J gene TRBJ2-3, with a weak D call TRBD1 (6 bases). The V end lost 4 bases, the J end lost 2 bases, and 19 bases lay between the germline ends. CDR1 SNHLY and CDR2 FYNNEI come from the germline V gene. The CDR3 consists of 17 residues. Here the CDR3 reads CASSGNEGQTLTDTQYF. CDR3 nucleotides: TGTGCCAGCAGTGGGAATGAAGGACAGACCCTCACAGATACGCAGTATTTT.

This chain links TRBV9 with TRBJ2-2; D uncertain. V gave up 4 bases and J gave up 7 bases, with 11 bases separating them. Germline V gene sequence: CDR1 SGDLS, CDR2 YYNGEE. The CDR3 is 13 residues long. The CDR3 protein is CASSKGFDGELFF. The CDR3 bases are TGTGCCAGCAGCAAGGGATTTGACGGGGAGCTGTTTTTT.

This chain links TRBV4-2 with TRBJ1-1; no definite D call. The ends were cut back, 4 bases at V and 4 bases at J, with 13 bases in the middle. The germline gives CDR1 LGHNA, CDR2 YNFKEQ. The CDR3 contains 14 residues. CDR3 loop: CASSPTRGFTEAFF. In DNA, the CDR3 is TGTGCCAGCAGCCCCACCCGAGGTTTCACTGAAGCTTTCTTT.

This chain joins TRBV2 and TRBJ2-1; a possible D gene is TRBD2 (6 bases). CDR3 length: 16 amino acids. The ends were cut back, 9 bases at V and 4 bases at J, with 22 bases in the middle. CDR1 and CDR2 from the germline V gene are SNHLY and FYNNEI. The CDR3 nucleotides read TGTGCCAGTTATCGGGGAAGGACTACCCCATACAATGAGCAGTTCTTC. It is translated as CASYRGRTTPYNEQFF. The full variable domain, in which reference TRBV2 and TRBJ2-1 provide the parts outside the CDR3, is EPEVTQTPSHQVTQMGQEVILRCVPISNHLYFYWYRQILGQKVEFLVSFYNNEISEKSEIFDDQFSVERPDGSNFTLKIRSTKLEDSAMYFCASYRGRTTPYNEQFFGPGTRLTVL.

This clone occurred once. In nucleotides, the CDR3 is TGTGCCAGCAGCGAAAACCTCGGGTCCTACGAGCAGTACTTC. It translates to CASSENLGSYEQYF. This chain joins TRBV9 and TRBJ2-7, with D unclear. CDR1 SGDLS and CDR2 YYNGEE come from the germline V gene. The CDR3 has 14 amino acids. Trimming stripped 3 bases from V and 1 base from J, with 11 bases between.

This clone was seen a handful of times. CDR3 amino acids: CASSQDRPNTGELFF. DNA for the CDR3: TGTGCCAGCAGCCAAGATCGGCCGAACACCGGGGAGCTGTTTTTT. The chain carries TRBV14 and TRBJ2-2; D unclear. V lost 0 bases to trimming and J lost 0 bases, with 5 bases between them. Germline V lookup: CDR1 SGHDN, CDR2 FVKESK. This CDR3 is built from 15 residues.

The chain is built from TRBV2 and TRBJ2-2; D unclear. Germline V gene data show CDR1 as SNHLY and CDR2 as FYNNEI. The V end was cut by 6 bases, the J end by 4 bases, with 12 bases between. The CDR3 runs 14 residues. In DNA form, the CDR3 reads TGTGCCAGCAGGTCATTAGGCGGCACCGGGGAGCTGTTTTTT. This encodes CASRSLGGTGELFF.

The V gene is TRBV7-9, the J gene TRBJ1-1; TRBD1 matches at 7 bases. CDR1 is SEHNR, CDR2 FQNEAQ, per germline (reference sequence). The CDR3 is 14 residues long. The ends lost 5 bases at V and 2 bases at J; junction bases unmatched: 5. CDR3 DNA sequence: TGTGCCAGCAGCGGCAGGGGGTATAACACTGAAGCTTTCTTT. It is translated as CASSGRGYNTEAFF.

In this sample, this clone turned up a few times. The chain recombines TRBV11-2 with TRBJ1-1, with D unresolved. Trimming pared 5 bases from V and 4 bases from J, leaving 11 bases between. Germline V gene data show CDR1 as SGHAT and CDR2 as FQNNGV. This CDR3 has 13 residues. CDR3 in DNA: TGTGCCAGCAGCCCAAGAAGTGGCACTGAAGCTTTCTTT. It translates to CASSPRSGTEAFF.